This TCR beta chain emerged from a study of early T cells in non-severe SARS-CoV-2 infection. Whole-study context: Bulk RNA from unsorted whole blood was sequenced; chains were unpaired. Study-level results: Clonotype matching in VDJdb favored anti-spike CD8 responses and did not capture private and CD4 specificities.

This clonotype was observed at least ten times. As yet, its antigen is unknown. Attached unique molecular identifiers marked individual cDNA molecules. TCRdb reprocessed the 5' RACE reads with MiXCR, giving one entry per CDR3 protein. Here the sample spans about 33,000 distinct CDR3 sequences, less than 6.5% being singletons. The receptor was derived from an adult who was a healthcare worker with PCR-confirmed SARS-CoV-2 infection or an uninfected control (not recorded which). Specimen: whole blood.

DNA of the CDR3: TGTGCCAGCAGCCCGGACCACGGAGCCTACAATGAGCAGTTCTTC. Translation: CASSPDHGAYNEQFF. J is TRBJ2-1 and V is TRBV5-4, with no clear D. The germline CDR1 and CDR2 sequences are SGHNT and YYREEE (reference sequence). V lost 4 bases and J lost 2, with 13 bases in between. The CDR3 length is 15 residues.